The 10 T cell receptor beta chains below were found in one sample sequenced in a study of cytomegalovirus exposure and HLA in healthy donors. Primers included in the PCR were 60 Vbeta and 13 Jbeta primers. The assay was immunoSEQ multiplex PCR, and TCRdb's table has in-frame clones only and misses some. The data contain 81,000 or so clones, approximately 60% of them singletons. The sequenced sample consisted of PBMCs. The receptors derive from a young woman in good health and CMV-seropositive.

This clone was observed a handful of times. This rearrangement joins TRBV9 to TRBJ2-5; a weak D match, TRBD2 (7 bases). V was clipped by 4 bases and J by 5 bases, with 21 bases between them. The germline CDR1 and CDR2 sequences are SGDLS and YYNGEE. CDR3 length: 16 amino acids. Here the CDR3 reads CASSQVGGANGETQYF. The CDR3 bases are TGTGCCAGCAGCCAGGTGGGGGGGGCGAATGGGGAGACCCAGTACTTC.

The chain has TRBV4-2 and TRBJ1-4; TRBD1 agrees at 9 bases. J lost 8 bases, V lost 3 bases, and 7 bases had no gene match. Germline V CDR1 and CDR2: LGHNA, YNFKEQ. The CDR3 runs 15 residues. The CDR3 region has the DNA TGTGCCAGCAGCCAGGGACAGGGCACGAGAGAAAAACTGTTTTTT. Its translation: CASSQGQGTREKLFF.

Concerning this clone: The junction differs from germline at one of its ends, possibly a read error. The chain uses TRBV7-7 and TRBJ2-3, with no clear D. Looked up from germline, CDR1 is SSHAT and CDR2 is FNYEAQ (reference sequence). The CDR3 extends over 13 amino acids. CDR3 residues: CASSNAIRDTQYF. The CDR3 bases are TGTGCTAGCAGTAACGCTATTAGAGATACGCAGTATTTT.

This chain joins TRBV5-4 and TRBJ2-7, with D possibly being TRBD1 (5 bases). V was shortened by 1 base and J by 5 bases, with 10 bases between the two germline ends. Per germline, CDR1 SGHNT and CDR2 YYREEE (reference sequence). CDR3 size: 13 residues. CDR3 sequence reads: CASSLSLGDEQYF. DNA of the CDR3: TGTGCCAGCAGCTTGTCCTTAGGGGACGAGCAGTACTTC.

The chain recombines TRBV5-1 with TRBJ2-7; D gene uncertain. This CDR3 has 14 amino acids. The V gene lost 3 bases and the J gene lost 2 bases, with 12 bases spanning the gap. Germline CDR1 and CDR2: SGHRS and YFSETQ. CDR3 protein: CASSSANSPYEQYF. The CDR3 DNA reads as TGCGCCAGCAGCTCGGCCAACAGCCCCTACGAGCAGTACTTC.

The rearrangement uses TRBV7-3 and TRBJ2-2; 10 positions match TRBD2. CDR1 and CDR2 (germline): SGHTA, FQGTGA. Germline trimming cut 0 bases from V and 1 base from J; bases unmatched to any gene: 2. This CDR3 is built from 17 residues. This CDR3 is CASSLTWTSGNTGELFF. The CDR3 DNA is TGTGCCAGCAGCTTAACGTGGACTAGCGGGAACACCGGGGAGCTGTTTTTT.

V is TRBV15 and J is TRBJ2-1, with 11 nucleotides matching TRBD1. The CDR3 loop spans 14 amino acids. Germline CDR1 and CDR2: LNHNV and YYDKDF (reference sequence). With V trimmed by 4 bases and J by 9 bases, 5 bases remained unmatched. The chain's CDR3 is CATSKDRGLCEQFF. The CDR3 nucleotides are TGTGCCACCAGCAAGGACAGGGGGCTGTGTGAGCAGTTCTTC.

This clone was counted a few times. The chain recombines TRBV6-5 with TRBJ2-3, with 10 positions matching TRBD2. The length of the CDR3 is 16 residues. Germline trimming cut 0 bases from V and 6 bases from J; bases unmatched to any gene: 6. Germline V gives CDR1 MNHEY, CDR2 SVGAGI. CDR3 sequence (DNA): TGTGCCAGCAGTTACTCGAGCGGGGGGGCCCCGGATACGCAGTATTTT. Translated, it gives CASSYSSGGAPDTQYF.

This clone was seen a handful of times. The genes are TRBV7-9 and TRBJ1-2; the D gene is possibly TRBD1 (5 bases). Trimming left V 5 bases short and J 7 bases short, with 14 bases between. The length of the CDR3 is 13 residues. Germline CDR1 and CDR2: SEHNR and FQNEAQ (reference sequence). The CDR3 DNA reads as TGTGCCAGCAGCAGCTCGGGGGGAGGTGGCTACACCTTC. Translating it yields CASSSSGGGGYTF.

The CDR3 sequence is CASTLDSKNSPLHF. The CDR3 DNA is TGTGCCAGCACGCTAGACAGTAAGAATTCACCCCTCCACTTT. The chain recombines TRBV2 with TRBJ1-6, with a weak D call TRBD1 (5 bases). The CDR3 is 14 residues long. Germline CDR1 is SNHLY and CDR2 is FYNNEI. The ends were cut back, 7 bases at V and 7 bases at J, with 14 bases in the middle.